These 3 T cell receptor beta chains share one sample of origin, sequenced in a study of cytomegalovirus exposure and HLA in healthy donors. Measured with immunoSEQ multiplex PCR; TCRdb has only the in-frame clones, and not every one. The data show about 120,000 clones, roughly 89% seen once. Sequencing was performed on PBMCs. All receptors derive from a woman aged 18 to 35 in good health and CMV-seronegative.

V and J are TRBV10-3 and TRBJ2-7; TRBD2 aligns across 7 bases. The germline gives CDR1 ENHRY, CDR2 SYGVKD. There are 14 residues in the CDR3. After removal of 6 bases from V and 3 bases from J, the junction contained 8 bases not matched to a gene. CDR3 amino acids: CAIRISRGGYEQYF. CDR3 nucleotide sequence: TGTGCCATCAGGATTAGCCGCGGGGGCTACGAGCAGTACTTC.

As DNA, the CDR3 is TGCGCCAGCAGCTTGGGGAGACAGGGGGCTCGCTCCTACGAGCAGTACTTC. Protein product: CASSLGRQGARSYEQYF. The rearrangement joins TRBV5-1 to TRBJ2-7, with 10 bases identical to TRBD1. With V trimmed by 0 bases and J by 0 bases, 6 bases remained unmatched. Germline V gene lookup returns CDR1 SGHRS and CDR2 YFSETQ. This CDR3 is 17 amino acids long.

The CDR3 spells CASSLTSGSTGELFF. Written as DNA, the CDR3 is TGCGCCAGCAGCTTGACTAGCGGGAGCACCGGGGAGCTGTTTTTT. The rearrangement links TRBV5-1 to TRBJ2-2; 11 nucleotides agree with TRBD2. The trim removed 1 base at V and 4 bases at J, leaving 0 bases unmatched. The CDR3 runs to 15 residues. Germline values: CDR1 SGHRS, CDR2 YFSETQ.